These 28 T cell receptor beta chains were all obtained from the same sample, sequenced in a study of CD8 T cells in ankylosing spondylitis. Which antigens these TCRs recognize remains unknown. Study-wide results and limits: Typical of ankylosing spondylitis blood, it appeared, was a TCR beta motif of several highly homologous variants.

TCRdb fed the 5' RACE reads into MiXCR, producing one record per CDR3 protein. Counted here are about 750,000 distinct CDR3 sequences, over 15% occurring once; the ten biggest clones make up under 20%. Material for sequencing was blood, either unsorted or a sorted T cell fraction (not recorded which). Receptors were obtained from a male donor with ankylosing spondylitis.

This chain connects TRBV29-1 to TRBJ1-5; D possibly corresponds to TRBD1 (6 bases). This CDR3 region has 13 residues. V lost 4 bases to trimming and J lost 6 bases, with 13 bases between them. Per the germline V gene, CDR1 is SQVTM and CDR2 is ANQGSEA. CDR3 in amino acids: CSVVVAGAQPQHF. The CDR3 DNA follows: TGCAGCGTTGTCGTAGCAGGGGCTCAGCCCCAGCATTTT.

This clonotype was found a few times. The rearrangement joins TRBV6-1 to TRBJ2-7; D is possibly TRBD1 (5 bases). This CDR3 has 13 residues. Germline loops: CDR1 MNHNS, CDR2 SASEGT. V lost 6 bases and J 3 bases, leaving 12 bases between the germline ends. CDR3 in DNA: TGTGCCAGCAGCCCCACCACAGGCTACGAGCAGTACTTC. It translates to CASSPTTGYEQYF.

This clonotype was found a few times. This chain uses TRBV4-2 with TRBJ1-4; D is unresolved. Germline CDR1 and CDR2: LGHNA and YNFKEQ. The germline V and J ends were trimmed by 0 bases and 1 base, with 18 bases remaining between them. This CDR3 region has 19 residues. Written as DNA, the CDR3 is TGTGCCAGCAGCCAAGAGCGTCCCGGAGGAGGGCAAACTAATGAAAAACTGTTTTTT. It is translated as CASSQERPGGGQTNEKLFF.

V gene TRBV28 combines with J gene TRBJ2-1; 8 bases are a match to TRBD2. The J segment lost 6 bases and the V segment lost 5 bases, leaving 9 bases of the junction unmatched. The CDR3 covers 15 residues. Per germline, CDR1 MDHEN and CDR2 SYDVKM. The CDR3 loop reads CASSDSGISGNEQFF. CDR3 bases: TGTGCCAGCAGTGATAGCGGGATTTCGGGCAATGAGCAGTTCTTC.

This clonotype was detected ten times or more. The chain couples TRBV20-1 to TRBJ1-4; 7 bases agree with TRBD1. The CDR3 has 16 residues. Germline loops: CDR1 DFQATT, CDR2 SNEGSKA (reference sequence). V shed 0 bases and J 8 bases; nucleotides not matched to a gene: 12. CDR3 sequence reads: CSARDQIWTGSEKLFF. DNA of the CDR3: TGCAGTGCTAGAGATCAAATCTGGACAGGTAGCGAAAAACTGTTTTTT.

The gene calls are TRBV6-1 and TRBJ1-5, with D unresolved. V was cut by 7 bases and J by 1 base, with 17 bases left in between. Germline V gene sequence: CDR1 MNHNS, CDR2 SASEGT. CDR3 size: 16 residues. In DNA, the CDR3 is TGTGCCAGCACCGCCCGCATGGTCGAGAGCAATCAGCCCCAGCATTTT. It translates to CASTARMVESNQPQHF.

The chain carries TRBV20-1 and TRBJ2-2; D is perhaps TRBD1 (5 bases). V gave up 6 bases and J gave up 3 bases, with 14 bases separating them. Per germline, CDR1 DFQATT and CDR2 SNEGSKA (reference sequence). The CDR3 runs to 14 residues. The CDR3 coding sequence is TGCAGTGCCGAAGGGGCTGTCCACACCGGGGAGCTGTTTTTT. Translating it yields CSAEGAVHTGELFF.

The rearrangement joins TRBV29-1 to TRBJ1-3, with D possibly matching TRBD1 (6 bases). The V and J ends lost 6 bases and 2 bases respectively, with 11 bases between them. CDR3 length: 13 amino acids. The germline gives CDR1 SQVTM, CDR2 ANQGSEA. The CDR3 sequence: CSVAPGAGNTIYF. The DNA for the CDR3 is TGCAGCGTGGCTCCAGGGGCTGGAAACACCATATATTTT.

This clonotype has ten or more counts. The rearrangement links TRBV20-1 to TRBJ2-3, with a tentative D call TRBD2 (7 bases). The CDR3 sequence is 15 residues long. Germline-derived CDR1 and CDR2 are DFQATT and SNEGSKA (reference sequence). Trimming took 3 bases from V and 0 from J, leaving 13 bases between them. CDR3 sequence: CSASPGGVSTDTQYF. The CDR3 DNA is TGCAGTGCTAGTCCGGGGGGCGTTAGCACAGATACGCAGTATTTT.

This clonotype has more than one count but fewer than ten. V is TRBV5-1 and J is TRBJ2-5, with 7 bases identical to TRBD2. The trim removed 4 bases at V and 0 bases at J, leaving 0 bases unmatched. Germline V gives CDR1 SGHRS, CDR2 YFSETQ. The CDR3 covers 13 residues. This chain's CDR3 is CASSAGDQETQYF. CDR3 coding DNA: TGCGCCAGCAGCGCGGGGGACCAAGAGACCCAGTACTTC.

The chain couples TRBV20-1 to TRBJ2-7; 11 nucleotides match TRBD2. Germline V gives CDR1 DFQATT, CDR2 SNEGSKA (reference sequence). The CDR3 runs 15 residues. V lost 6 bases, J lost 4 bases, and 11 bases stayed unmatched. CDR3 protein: CSASGGTSGIYEQYF. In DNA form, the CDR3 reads TGCAGTGCCTCCGGGGGGACTAGCGGTATATACGAGCAGTACTTC.

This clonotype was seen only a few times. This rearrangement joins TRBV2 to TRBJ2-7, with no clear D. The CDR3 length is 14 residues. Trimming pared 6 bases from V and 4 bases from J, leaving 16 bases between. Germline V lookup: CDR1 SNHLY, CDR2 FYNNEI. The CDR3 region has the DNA TGTGCCAGCAGGGATTCGGAACTTTCGTACGAGCAGTACTTC. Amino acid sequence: CASRDSELSYEQYF.

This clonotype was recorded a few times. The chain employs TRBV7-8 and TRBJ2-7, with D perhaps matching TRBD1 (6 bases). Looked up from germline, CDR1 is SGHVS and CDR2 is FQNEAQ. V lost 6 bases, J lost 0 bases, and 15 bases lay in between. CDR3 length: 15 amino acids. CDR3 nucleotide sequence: TGTGCCAGCAGGGCCGACAGGCTTAGCTCCTACGAGCAGTACTTC. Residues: CASRADRLSSYEQYF.

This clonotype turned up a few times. In nucleotides, the CDR3 is TGCAGCGTTGAAGACAGGGGGCGCCCCTACGAGCAGTACTTC. Its translation: CSVEDRGRPYEQYF. This rearrangement joins TRBV29-1 to TRBJ2-7; 8 bases align to TRBD1. V dropped 0 bases and J dropped 2; count of bases not matched to a gene: 3. The germline CDR1 and CDR2 sequences are SQVTM and ANQGSEA. This CDR3 contains 14 residues.

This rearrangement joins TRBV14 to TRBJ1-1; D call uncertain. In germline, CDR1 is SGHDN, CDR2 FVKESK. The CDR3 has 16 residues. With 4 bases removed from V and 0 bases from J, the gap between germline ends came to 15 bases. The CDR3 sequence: CASSPFRPGMNTEAFF. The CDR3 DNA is TGTGCCAGCAGCCCCTTTCGTCCGGGGATGAACACTGAAGCTTTCTTT.

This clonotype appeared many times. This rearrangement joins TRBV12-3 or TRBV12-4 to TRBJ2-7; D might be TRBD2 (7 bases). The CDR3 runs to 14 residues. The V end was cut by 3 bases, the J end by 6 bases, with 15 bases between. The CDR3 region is CASSFAGDTSEQYF. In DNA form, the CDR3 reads TGTGCCAGCAGTTTTGCGGGGGACACTTCCGAGCAGTACTTC.

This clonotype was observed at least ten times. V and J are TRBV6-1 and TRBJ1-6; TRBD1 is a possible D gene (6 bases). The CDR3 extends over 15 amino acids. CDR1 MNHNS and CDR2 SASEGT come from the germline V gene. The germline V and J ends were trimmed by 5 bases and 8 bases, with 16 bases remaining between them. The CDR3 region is CASSPQGFRDSPLHF. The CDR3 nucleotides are TGTGCCAGCAGTCCGCAGGGGTTTAGGGATTCACCCCTCCACTTT.

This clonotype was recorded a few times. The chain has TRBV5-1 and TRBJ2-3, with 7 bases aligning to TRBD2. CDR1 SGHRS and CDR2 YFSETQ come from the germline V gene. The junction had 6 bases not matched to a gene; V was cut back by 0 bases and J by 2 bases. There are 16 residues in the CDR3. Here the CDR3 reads CASSLAGAGATDTQYF. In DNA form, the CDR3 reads TGCGCCAGCAGCTTGGCCGGGGCGGGAGCCACAGATACGCAGTATTTT.

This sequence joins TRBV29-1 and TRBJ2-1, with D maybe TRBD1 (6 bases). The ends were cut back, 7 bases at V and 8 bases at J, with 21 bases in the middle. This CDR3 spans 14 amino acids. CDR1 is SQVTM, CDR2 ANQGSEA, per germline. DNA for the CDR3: TGCAGCGCTATTTCGACAGGAGGTCGATATGAGCAGTTCTTC. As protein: CSAISTGGRYEQFF.

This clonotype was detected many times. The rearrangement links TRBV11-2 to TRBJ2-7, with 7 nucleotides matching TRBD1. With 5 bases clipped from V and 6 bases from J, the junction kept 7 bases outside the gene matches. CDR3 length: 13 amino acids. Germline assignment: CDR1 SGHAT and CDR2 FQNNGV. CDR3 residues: CASSPTGVGEQYF. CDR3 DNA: TGTGCCAGCAGCCCCACAGGGGTAGGCGAGCAGTACTTC.

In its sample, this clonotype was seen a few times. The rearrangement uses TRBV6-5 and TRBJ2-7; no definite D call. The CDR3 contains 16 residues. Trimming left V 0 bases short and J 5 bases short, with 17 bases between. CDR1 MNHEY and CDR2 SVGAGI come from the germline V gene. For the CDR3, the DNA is TGTGCCAGCAGTTACTCCCGGGCCGTAGGCTTTCACGAGCAGTACTTC. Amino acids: CASSYSRAVGFHEQYF.

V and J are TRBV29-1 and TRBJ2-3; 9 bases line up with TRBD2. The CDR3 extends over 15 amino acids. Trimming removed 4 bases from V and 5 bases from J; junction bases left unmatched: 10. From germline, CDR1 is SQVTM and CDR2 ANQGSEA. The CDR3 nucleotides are TGCAGCGTTGGTTCGGGCGGGAGGGCCCGAGATACGCAGTATTTT. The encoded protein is CSVGSGGRARDTQYF.

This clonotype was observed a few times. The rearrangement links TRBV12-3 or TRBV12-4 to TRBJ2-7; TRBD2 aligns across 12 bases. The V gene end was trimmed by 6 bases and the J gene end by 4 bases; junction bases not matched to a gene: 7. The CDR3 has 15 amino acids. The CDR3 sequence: CASSTGTSGFYEQYF. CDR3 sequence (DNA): TGTGCCAGCAGCACCGGGACTAGCGGGTTTTACGAGCAGTACTTC.

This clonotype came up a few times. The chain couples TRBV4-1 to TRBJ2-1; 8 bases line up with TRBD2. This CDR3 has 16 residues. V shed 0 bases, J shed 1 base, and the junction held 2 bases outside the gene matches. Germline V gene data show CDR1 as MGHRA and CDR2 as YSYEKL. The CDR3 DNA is TGCGCCAGCAGCCAAGAAGCGGGAGAATCCTACAATGAGCAGTTCTTC. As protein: CASSQEAGESYNEQFF.

The CDR3 region is CSVRRGHTEAFF. In DNA, the CDR3 is TGCAGCGTTCGCAGGGGGCACACTGAAGCTTTCTTT. The chain has TRBV29-1 and TRBJ1-1; 8 positions match TRBD1. This CDR3 is built from 12 residues. The junction had 2 bases not matched to a gene; V was cut back by 5 bases and J by 3 bases. Germline-derived CDR1 and CDR2 are SQVTM and ANQGSEA.

For the CDR3, the DNA is TGTGCCAGCAGTTTGGGCCCAGCGGGAGGGTCCCATGAGCAGTTCTTC. The encoded protein is CASSLGPAGGSHEQFF. The chain recombines TRBV12-3 or TRBV12-4 with TRBJ2-1; 10 bases match TRBD2. The CDR3 runs 16 residues. J gave up 8 bases and V 3 bases, and 10 bases lay outside the gene matches.

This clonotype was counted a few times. The CDR3 protein is CASSYSTGRYEQYF. For the CDR3, the DNA is TGTGCCAGCAGTTACTCGACTGGGCGGTACGAGCAGTACTTC. The chain joins TRBV6-5 to TRBJ2-7; D remains ambiguous. Germline V gives CDR1 MNHEY, CDR2 SVGAGI. V was trimmed by 0 bases and J by 4 bases, leaving 10 bases between them. The CDR3 has 14 amino acids.

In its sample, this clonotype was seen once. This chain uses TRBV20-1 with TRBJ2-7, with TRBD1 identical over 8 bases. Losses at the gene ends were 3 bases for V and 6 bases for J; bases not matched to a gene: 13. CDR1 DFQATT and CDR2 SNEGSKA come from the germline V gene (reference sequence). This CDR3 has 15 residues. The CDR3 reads CSARVPQGASAEQYF. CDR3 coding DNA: TGCAGTGCTAGGGTCCCTCAGGGGGCGTCGGCCGAGCAGTACTTC.